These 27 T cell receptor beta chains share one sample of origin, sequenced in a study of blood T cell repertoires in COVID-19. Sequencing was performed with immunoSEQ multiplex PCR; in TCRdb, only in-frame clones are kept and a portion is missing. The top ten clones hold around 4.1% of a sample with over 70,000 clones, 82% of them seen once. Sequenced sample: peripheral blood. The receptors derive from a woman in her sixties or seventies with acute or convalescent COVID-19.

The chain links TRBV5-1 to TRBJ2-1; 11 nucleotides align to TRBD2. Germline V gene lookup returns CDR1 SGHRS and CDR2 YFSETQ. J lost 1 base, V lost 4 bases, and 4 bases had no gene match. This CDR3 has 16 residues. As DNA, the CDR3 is TGCGCCAGCAGCGAACTAGCGGGAGTGTCCTACAATGAGCAGTTCTTC. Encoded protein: CASSELAGVSYNEQFF. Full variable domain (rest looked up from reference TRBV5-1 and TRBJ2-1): KAGVTQTPRYLIKTRGQQVTLSCSPISGHRSVSWYQQTPGQGLQFLFEYFSETQRNKGNFPGRFSGRQFSNSRSEMNVSTLELGDSALYLCASSELAGVSYNEQFFGPGTRLTVL.

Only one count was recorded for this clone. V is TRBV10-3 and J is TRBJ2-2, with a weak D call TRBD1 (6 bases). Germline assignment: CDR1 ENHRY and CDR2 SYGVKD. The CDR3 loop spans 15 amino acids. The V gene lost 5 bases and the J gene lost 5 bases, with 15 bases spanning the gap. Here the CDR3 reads CAISSPTGPTGELFF. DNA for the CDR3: TGTGCCATCAGTTCGCCGACAGGTCCGACCGGGGAGCTGTTTTTT.

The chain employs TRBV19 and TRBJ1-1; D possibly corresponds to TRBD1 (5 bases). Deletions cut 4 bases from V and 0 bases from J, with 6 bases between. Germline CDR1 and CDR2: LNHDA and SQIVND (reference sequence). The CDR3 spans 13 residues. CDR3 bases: TGTGCCAGTAGTAGCAGGGTGAACACTGAAGCTTTCTTT. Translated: CASSSRVNTEAFF.

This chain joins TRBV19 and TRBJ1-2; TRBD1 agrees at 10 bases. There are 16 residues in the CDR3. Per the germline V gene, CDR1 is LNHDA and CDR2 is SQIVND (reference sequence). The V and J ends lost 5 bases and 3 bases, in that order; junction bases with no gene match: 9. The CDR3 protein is CASSSRDRGGDYGYTF. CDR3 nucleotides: TGTGCCAGTAGTTCCCGGGACAGGGGTGGAGACTATGGCTACACCTTC.

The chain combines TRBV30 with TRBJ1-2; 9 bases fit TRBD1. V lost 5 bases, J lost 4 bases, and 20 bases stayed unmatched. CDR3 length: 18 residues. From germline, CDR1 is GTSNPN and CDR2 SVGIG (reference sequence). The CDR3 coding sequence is TGTGCCTGGGGGTCCCGGGACAGGGCCTTAGTAAGACTCTATGGCTACACCTTC. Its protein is CAWGSRDRALVRLYGYTF.

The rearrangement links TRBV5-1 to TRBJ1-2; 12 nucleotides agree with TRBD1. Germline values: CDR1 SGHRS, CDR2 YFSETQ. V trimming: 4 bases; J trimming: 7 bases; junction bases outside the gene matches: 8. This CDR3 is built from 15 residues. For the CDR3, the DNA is TGCGCCAGCAGCCGGGACAGGGGGCGATCCTCTGGCTACACCTTC. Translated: CASSRDRGRSSGYTF.

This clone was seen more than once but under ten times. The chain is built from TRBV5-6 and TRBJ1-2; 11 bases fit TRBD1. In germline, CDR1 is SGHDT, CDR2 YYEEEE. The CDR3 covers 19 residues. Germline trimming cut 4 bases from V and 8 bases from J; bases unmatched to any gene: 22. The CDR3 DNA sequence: TGTGCCAGCAGCATTGGTGGAGGACAGGGGGCGCGGGGCTTATTAGGCTACACCTTC. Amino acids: CASSIGGGQGARGLLGYTF.

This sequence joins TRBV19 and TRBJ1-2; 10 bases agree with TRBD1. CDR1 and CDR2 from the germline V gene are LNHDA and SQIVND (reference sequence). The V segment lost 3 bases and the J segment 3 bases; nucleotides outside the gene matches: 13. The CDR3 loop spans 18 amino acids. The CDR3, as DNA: TGTGCCAGTAGTATGCAGGCGGGCCCGGGACAGGGGTACTATGGCTACACCTTC. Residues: CASSMQAGPGQGYYGYTF.

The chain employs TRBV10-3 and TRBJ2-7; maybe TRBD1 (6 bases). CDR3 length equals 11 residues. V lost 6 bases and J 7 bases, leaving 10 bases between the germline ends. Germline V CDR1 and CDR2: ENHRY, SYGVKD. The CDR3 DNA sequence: TGTGCCATCAGCCGAACAGGGGAGCAGTACTTC. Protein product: CAISRTGEQYF.

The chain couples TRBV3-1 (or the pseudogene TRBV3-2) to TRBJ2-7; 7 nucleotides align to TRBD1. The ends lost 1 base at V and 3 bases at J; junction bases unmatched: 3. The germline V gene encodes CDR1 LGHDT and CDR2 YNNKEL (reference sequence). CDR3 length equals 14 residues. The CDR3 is CASSQGDRLYEQYF. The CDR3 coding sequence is TGTGCCAGCAGCCAAGGGGACAGACTCTACGAGCAGTACTTC.

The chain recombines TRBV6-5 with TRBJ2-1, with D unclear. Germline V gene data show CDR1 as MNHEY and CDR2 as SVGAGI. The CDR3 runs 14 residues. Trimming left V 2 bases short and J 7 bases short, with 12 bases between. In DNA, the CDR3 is TGTGCCAGCAGTTACAAGCAGTTGAGGAATGAGCAGTTCTTC. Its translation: CASSYKQLRNEQFF.

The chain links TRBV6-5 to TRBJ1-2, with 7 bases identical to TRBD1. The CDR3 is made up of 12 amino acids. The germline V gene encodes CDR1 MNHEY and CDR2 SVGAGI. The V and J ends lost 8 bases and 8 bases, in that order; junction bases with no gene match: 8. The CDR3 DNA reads TGTGCCAGCGGTACAGGGGTCAGGGGCTACACCTTC. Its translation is CASGTGVRGYTF.

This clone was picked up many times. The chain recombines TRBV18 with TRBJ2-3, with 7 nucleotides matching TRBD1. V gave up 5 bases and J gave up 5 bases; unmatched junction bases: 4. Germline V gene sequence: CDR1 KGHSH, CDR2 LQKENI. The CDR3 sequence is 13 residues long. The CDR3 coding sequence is TGTGCCAGCTCAGGGAACAGGGGAGATACGCAGTATTTT. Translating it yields CASSGNRGDTQYF.

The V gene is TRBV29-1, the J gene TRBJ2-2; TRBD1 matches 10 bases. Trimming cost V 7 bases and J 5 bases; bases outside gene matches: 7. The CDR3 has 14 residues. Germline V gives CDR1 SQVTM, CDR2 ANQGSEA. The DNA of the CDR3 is TGCAGCGCTTCTTGGACAGGGGGTACCGGGGAGCTGTTTTTT. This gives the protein CSASWTGGTGELFF.

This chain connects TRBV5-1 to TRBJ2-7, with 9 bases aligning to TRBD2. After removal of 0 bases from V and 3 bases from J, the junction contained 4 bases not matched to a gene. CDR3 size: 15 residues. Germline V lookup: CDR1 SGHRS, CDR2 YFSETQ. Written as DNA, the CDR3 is TGCGCCAGCAGCTTGGTAGGGACTAGCAACTACGAGCAGTACTTC. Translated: CASSLVGTSNYEQYF.

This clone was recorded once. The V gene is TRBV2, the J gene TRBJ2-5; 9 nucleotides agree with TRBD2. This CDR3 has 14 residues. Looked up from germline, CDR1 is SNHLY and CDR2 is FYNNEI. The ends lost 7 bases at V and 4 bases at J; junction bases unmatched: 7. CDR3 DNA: TGTGCCAGCATGCGGCTAGCGGGAACAGAGACCCAGTACTTC. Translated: CASMRLAGTETQYF.

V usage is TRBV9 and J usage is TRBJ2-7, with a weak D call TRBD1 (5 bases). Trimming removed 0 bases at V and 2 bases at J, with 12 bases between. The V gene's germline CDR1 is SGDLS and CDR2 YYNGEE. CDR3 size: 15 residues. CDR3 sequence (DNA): TGTGCCAGCAGCGTAGCTACAGGCTCAACCTACGAGCAGTACTTC. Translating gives CASSVATGSTYEQYF.

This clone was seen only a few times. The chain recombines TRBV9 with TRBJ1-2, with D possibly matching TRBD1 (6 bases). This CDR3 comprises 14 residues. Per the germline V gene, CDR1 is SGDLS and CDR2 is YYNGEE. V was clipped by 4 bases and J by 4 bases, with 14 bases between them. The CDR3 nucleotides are TGTGCCAGCAGCCCCACCCGACAGGTCTATGGCTACACCTTC. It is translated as CASSPTRQVYGYTF.

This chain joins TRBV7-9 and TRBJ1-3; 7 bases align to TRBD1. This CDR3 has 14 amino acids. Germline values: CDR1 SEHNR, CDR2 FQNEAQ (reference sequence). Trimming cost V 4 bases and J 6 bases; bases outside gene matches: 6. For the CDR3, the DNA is TGTGCCAGCAGCTACGGGGACAGTGAAAACACCATATATTTT. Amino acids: CASSYGDSENTIYF.

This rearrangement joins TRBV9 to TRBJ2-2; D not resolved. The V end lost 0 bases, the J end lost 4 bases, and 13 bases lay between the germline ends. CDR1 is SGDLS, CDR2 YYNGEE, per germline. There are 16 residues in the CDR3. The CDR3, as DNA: TGTGCCAGCAGCGTAGGGTGGCATTCGGGCACCGGGGAGCTGTTTTTT. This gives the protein CASSVGWHSGTGELFF. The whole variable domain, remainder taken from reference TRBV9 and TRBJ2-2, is DSGVTQTPKHLITATGQRVTLRCSPRSGDLSVYWYQQSLDQGLQFLIQYYNGEERAKGNILERFSAQQFPDLHSELNLSSLELGDSALYFCASSVGWHSGTGELFFGEGSRLTVL.

As DNA, the CDR3 is TGTGCCAGCAGCGCGGGGACAGGGAGAAAGACCGGGGAGCTGTTTTTT. Translating it yields CASSAGTGRKTGELFF. The chain carries TRBV9 and TRBJ2-2, with TRBD1 matching over 9 bases. The V and J ends lost 3 bases and 5 bases, in that order; junction bases with no gene match: 8. This CDR3 spans 16 amino acids. From germline, CDR1 is SGDLS and CDR2 YYNGEE.

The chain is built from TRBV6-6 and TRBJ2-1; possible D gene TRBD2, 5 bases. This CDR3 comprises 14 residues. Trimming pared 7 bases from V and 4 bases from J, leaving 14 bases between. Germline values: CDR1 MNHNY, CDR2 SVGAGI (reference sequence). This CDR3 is CASNDYSAYNEQFF. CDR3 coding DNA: TGTGCCAGCAATGACTACTCCGCGTACAATGAGCAGTTCTTC.

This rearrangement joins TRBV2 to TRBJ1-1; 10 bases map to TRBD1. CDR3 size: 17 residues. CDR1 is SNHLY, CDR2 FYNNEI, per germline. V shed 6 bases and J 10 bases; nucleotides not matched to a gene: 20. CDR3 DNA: TGTGCCAGCAGAAGGGACAGGGGTTTTCGAGAGGGTAGCGGAGCTTTCTTT. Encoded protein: CASRRDRGFREGSGAFF. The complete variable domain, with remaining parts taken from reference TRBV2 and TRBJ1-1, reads EPEVTQTPSHQVTQMGQEVILRCVPISNHLYFYWYRQILGQKVEFLVSFYNNEISEKSEIFDDQFSVERPDGSNFTLKIRSTKLEDSAMYFCASRRDRGFREGSGAFFGQGTRLTVV.

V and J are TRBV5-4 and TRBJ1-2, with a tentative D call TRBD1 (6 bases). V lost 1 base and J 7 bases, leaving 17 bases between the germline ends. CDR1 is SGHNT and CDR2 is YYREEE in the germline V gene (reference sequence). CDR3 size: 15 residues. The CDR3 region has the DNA TGTGCCAGCAGCTTGAGCGGGGGCGCGATCGGTGGCTACACCTTC. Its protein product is CASSLSGGAIGGYTF.

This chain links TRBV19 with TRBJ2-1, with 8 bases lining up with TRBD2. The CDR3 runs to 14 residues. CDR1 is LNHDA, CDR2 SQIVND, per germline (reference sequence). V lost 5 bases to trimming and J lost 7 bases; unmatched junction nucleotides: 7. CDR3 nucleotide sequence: TGTGCCAGTAGTCTAAGCGGGGGCCTGAATGAGCAGTTCTTC. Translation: CASSLSGGLNEQFF.

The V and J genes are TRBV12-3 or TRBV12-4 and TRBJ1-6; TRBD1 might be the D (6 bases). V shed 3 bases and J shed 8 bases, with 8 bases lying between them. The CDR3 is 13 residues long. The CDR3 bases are TGTGCCAGCAGTTTCCAGGGGTATTCACCCCTCCACTTT. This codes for CASSFQGYSPLHF.

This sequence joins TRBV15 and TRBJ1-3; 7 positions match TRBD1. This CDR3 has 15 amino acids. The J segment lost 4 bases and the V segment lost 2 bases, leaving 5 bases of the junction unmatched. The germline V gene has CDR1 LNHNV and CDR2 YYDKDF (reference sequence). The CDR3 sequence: CATSRRQGSGNTIYF. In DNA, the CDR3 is TGTGCCACCAGCAGAAGACAGGGTTCCGGAAACACCATATATTTT. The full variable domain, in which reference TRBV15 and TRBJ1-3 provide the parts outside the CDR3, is DAMVIQNPRYQVTQFGKPVTLSCSQTLNHNVMYWYQQKSSQAPKLLFHYYDKDFNNEADTPDNFQSRRPNTSFCFLDIRSPGLGDTAMYLCATSRRQGSGNTIYFGEGSWLTVV.